This entry lists 26 T cell receptor beta chains sequenced from one sample in a study of identical twins. TCRdb used MiXCR to reprocess the 5' RACE reads, holding one entry per CDR3 protein. The sample shows nearly 900,000 distinct CDR3 sequences, 10% to 15% of them seen only once. The data were also submitted as part of a second study, on yellow fever vaccine responses in identical twins.

Sequencing was done on a sample of PBMCs. The receptors originated from a woman between 18 and 29 years old in good health.

The chain joins TRBV15 to TRBJ2-3; 15 positions match TRBD2. The V segment lost 4 bases and the J segment 0 bases; nucleotides outside the gene matches: 2. The CDR3 spans 17 residues. Germline V gene sequence: CDR1 LNHNV, CDR2 YYDKDF (reference sequence). Here the CDR3 reads CATSTGTSGRSTDTQYF. The CDR3 nucleotides are TGTGCCACCAGCACCGGGACTAGCGGGAGGAGCACAGATACGCAGTATTTT.

Regarding this clonotype: The junction departs from germline at one end; a sequencing error may be responsible. The chain recombines TRBV10-3 with TRBJ2-1, with 11 bases that match TRBD2. The germline CDR1 and CDR2 sequences are ENHRY and SYGVKD. The CDR3 runs 15 residues. The CDR3 DNA reads TGTGCCATCCGGGGTCGGCTAGCGGGGGGCAATGTGCAGTTCTTC. Translation gives CAIRGRLAGGNVQFF.

This chain connects TRBV10-3 to TRBJ1-6, with D hard to call. Germline lookup yields CDR1 ENHRY and CDR2 SYGVKD. Trimming pared 2 bases from V and 8 bases from J, leaving 19 bases between. The CDR3 length is 17 residues. The CDR3 region has the DNA TGTGCCATCAGTGAGGCCCGGCCGGTCGGTAGAGATTCACCCCTCCACTTT. The encoded protein is CAISEARPVGRDSPLHF.

The chain uses TRBV29-1 and TRBJ1-2; TRBD1 matches 8 bases. The trim removed 5 bases at V and 7 bases at J, leaving 12 bases unmatched. Germline CDR1 and CDR2: SQVTM and ANQGSEA. This CDR3 is built from 14 residues. In nucleotides, the CDR3 is TGCAGCGTTACCGGTGGGACAGGACAGTCTGGCTACACCTTC. Translating gives CSVTGGTGQSGYTF. The variable domain in full, with the rest retrieved from reference TRBV29-1 and TRBJ1-2, is SAVISQKPSRDICQRGTSLTIQCQVDSQVTMMFWYRQQPGQSLTLIATANQGSEATYESGFVIDKFPISRPNLTFSTLTVSNMSPEDSSIYLCSVTGGTGQSGYTFGSGTRLTVV.

This clonotype was detected a few times. The gene calls are TRBV3-1 and TRBJ1-1; a possible D gene is TRBD1 (6 bases). CDR1 and CDR2 from the germline V gene are LGHDT and YNNKEL (reference sequence). Trimming removed 3 bases at V and 8 bases at J, with 10 bases between. CDR3 length equals 12 residues. CDR3 nucleotide sequence: TGTGCCAGCAGCCATACAGGGAGGGAAGCTTTCTTT. It yields the protein CASSHTGREAFF.

This chain joins TRBV20-1 and TRBJ2-2; maybe TRBD1 (6 bases). The V gene's germline CDR1 is DFQATT and CDR2 SNEGSKA (reference sequence). V was pared by 3 bases and J by 7 bases, with 9 bases between. The CDR3 is 12 residues long. DNA for the CDR3: TGCAGTGCTAGGAAACAGGGCGGGGAGCTGTTTTTT. It codes for CSARKQGGELFF.

V gene TRBV18 combines with J gene TRBJ2-7; D is unclear. Germline V gene sequence: CDR1 KGHSH, CDR2 LQKENI. V lost 6 bases to trimming and J lost 8 bases, with 14 bases between them. The CDR3 is made up of 12 amino acids. CDR3 sequence: CASSGGSAKQYF. The CDR3, as DNA: TGTGCCAGCTCCGGTGGCTCGGCAAAGCAGTACTTC.

This clonotype was seen only a few times. This chain links TRBV6-1 with TRBJ1-2; the D is unclear. Per the germline V gene, CDR1 is MNHNS and CDR2 is SASEGT. The CDR3 totals 11 residues. Trimming stripped 8 bases from V and 5 bases from J, with 9 bases between. As DNA, the CDR3 is TGTGCCAGCCAGAAGGCTTATGGCTACACCTTC. Translating gives CASQKAYGYTF.

This clonotype was seen many times. The CDR3 region has the DNA TGTGCCAGCAGCCCCAGACAGGGGGGCGGCTACACCTTC. This gives the protein CASSPRQGGGYTF. V and J are TRBV6-1 and TRBJ1-2, with TRBD1 matching 9 bases. V lost 6 bases and J lost 8; bases outside the gene matches: 7. Germline loops: CDR1 MNHNS, CDR2 SASEGT. The CDR3 is 13 amino acids.

This clonotype has a handful of counts. The chain has TRBV27 and TRBJ1-2; 9 bases match TRBD1. The CDR3 is made up of 19 amino acids. Germline V gene data show CDR1 as MNHEY and CDR2 as SMNVEV (reference sequence). Losses at the gene ends were 3 bases for V and 1 base for J; bases not matched to a gene: 15. Written as DNA, the CDR3 is TGTGCCAGCAGTTTCCAAAACTTCACGGGGACAGGGATTAACTATGGCTACACCTTC. Its protein product is CASSFQNFTGTGINYGYTF.

V is TRBV20-1 and J is TRBJ1-4; TRBD1 agrees at 7 bases. CDR3 length: 15 residues. Per germline, CDR1 DFQATT and CDR2 SNEGSKA (reference sequence). The V segment lost 1 base and the J segment 2 bases; nucleotides outside the gene matches: 4. The CDR3 here is CSARVQGSTNEKLFF. CDR3 coding DNA: TGCAGTGCTAGAGTACAGGGGTCCACTAATGAAAAACTGTTTTTT.

DNA of the CDR3: TGTGCCAGCAGTAACGGACTAGCTAATGAGCAGTTCTTC. Its translation: CASSNGLANEQFF. The chain combines TRBV6-5 with TRBJ2-1; TRBD2 aligns across 8 bases. CDR1 is MNHEY, CDR2 SVGAGI, per germline. V shed 5 bases, J shed 7 bases, and the junction held 4 bases outside the gene matches. The CDR3 is 13 amino acids.

The V call is TRBV7-2, the J call TRBJ2-2, with D tentatively TRBD1 or TRBD2 (6 bases each). V dropped 5 bases and J dropped 4 bases, with 17 bases sitting between them. This CDR3 comprises 16 residues. CDR1 and CDR2 from the germline V gene are SGHTA and FQGNSA. This CDR3 is CASSPGGKGPTGELFF. CDR3 DNA: TGTGCCAGCAGCCCCGGGGGCAAGGGACCCACCGGGGAGCTGTTTTTT.

This chain uses TRBV6-1 with TRBJ2-7, with 7 positions matching TRBD1. There are 15 residues in the CDR3. The germline V gene has CDR1 MNHNS and CDR2 SASEGT. Losses at the gene ends were 6 bases for V and 0 bases for J; bases not matched to a gene: 8. The CDR3 nucleotides read TGTGCCAGCAGACAAGGGACAGTCAGCTCCTACGAGCAGTACTTC. Its translation: CASRQGTVSSYEQYF.

This clonotype was counted between two and nine times. The chain couples TRBV7-8 to TRBJ2-1, with TRBD2 as a possible D gene (5 bases). The CDR3 sequence is 17 residues long. In germline, CDR1 is SGHVS, CDR2 FQNEAQ. Trimming left V 5 bases short and J 4 bases short, with 21 bases between. The CDR3 sequence is CASSASLLVAKYNEQFF. In DNA, the CDR3 is TGTGCCAGCAGCGCGAGTTTACTAGTAGCCAAATACAATGAGCAGTTCTTC.

In its sample, this clonotype was seen many times. This chain joins TRBV10-3 and TRBJ1-5; D perhaps matches TRBD1 (6 bases). The CDR3 runs to 14 residues. Germline V lookup: CDR1 ENHRY, CDR2 SYGVKD. Trimming cost V 9 bases and J 9 bases, with 21 bases left between them. The chain's CDR3 is CAIVTGMGRGPQHF. CDR3 bases: TGTGCCATTGTTACAGGGATGGGGCGAGGGCCCCAGCATTTT.

The V gene is TRBV18, the J gene TRBJ2-3; D unresolved. Trimming shortened V by 2 bases and J by 4 bases, and 10 bases separated the two germline ends. In germline, CDR1 is KGHSH, CDR2 LQKENI. The CDR3 length is 14 residues. CDR3 coding DNA: TGTGCCAGCTCACCAATTCTAATGGCAGATACGCAGTATTTT. Amino acids: CASSPILMADTQYF.

This clonotype was counted only a few times. The J gene is TRBJ2-5, the V gene TRBV9, with no clear D. This CDR3 region has 15 residues. From germline, CDR1 is SGDLS and CDR2 YYNGEE. V lost 0 bases and J 1 base, leaving 10 bases between the germline ends. DNA of the CDR3: TGTGCCAGCAGCGTAGATGTGACACCCCAAGAGACCCAGTACTTC. Its translation: CASSVDVTPQETQYF. Looking up the rest from reference TRBV9 and TRBJ2-5 gives the full variable domain: DSGVTQTPKHLITATGQRVTLRCSPRSGDLSVYWYQQSLDQGLQFLIQYYNGEERAKGNILERFSAQQFPDLHSELNLSSLELGDSALYFCASSVDVTPQETQYFGPGTRLLVL.

This clonotype was counted only a few times. This chain joins TRBV7-8 and TRBJ2-1, with 12 bases aligning to TRBD2. This CDR3 is 18 amino acids long. The ends lost 3 bases at V and 4 bases at J; junction bases unmatched: 10. Germline CDR1 and CDR2: SGHVS and FQNEAQ. The CDR3 nucleotides read TGTGCCAGCAGCTTCCCTACACCTAGCGGGGGGGGATACAATGAGCAGTTCTTC. Its translation is CASSFPTPSGGGYNEQFF.

This clonotype was detected many times. The gene calls are TRBV2 and TRBJ2-2; no definite D call. Germline CDR1 SNHLY, CDR2 FYNNEI. Trimming took 4 bases from V and 4 from J, leaving 10 bases between them. The CDR3 contains 14 residues. This CDR3 reads CASSGQELTGELFF. The CDR3 nucleotides are TGTGCCAGCAGTGGTCAGGAACTCACCGGGGAGCTGTTTTTT.

This clonotype showed up just a few times. V and J are TRBV4-1 and TRBJ2-4; 13 bases agree with TRBD2. Losses at the gene ends were 2 bases for V and 8 bases for J; bases not matched to a gene: 9. The germline V gene encodes CDR1 MGHRA and CDR2 YSYEKL. This CDR3 has 17 amino acids. CDR3 coding DNA: TGCGCCAGCAGCCAAAGACTAGCGGGGGGCCAAGCGGACATTCAGTACTTC. Its protein product is CASSQRLAGGQADIQYF.

This clonotype was observed a single time. The CDR3 region has the DNA TGTGCCAGCAGCCGGGACTCCCTGGAGCAGTTCTTC. This codes for CASSRDSLEQFF. The chain recombines TRBV28 with TRBJ2-1; the D gene is possibly TRBD2 (6 bases). The V gene's germline CDR1 is MDHEN and CDR2 SYDVKM. V gave up 6 bases and J gave up 10 bases, with 13 bases separating them. This CDR3 is 12 amino acids long.

The gene calls are TRBV7-7 and TRBJ2-3; TRBD1 or TRBD2 may be the D gene (6 bases each). CDR1 is SSHAT and CDR2 is FNYEAQ in the germline V gene (reference sequence). This CDR3 spans 15 amino acids. Trimming stripped 5 bases from V and 6 bases from J, with 18 bases between. CDR3 amino acids: CASSVRVGGPDTQYF. The CDR3 bases are TGTGCCAGCAGCGTCCGAGTTGGGGGGCCTGATACGCAGTATTTT.

This clonotype appeared many times. The chain carries TRBV5-1 and TRBJ2-1; no reliable D call. Trimming shortened V by 4 bases and J by 7 bases, and 6 bases separated the two germline ends. The CDR3 consists of 11 residues. CDR1 and CDR2 from the germline V gene are SGHRS and YFSETQ. DNA for the CDR3: TGCGCCAGCAGCCCGAAGAATGAGCAGTTCTTC. This encodes CASSPKNEQFF.

The table lists this clonotype with a few counts. The chain uses TRBV7-9 and TRBJ2-7, with D unclear. This CDR3 contains 14 residues. V was shortened by 4 bases and J by 6 bases, with 16 bases between the two germline ends. Germline lookup yields CDR1 SEHNR and CDR2 FQNEAQ (reference sequence). The CDR3 DNA sequence: TGTGCCAGCAGCTCTAGTTCGGGTAGCCGCGAGCAGTACTTC. It codes for CASSSSSGSREQYF. The whole variable domain, remainder taken from reference TRBV7-9 and TRBJ2-7, is DTGVSQNPRHKITKRGQNVTFRCDPISEHNRLYWYRQTLGQGPEFLTYFQNEAQLEKSRLLSDRFSAERPKGSFSTLEIQRTEQGDSAMYLCASSSSSGSREQYFGPGTRLTVT.

DNA of the CDR3: TGTGCCAGTTTGGCAGGGCACCAAACTAACACCGGGGAGCTGTTTTTT. Amino acid sequence: CASLAGHQTNTGELFF. The chain carries TRBV19 and TRBJ2-2, with TRBD1 as a possible D gene (5 bases). V was cut by 8 bases and J by 2 bases, with 18 bases left in between. CDR1 is LNHDA, CDR2 SQIVND, per germline (reference sequence). The CDR3 consists of 16 residues.